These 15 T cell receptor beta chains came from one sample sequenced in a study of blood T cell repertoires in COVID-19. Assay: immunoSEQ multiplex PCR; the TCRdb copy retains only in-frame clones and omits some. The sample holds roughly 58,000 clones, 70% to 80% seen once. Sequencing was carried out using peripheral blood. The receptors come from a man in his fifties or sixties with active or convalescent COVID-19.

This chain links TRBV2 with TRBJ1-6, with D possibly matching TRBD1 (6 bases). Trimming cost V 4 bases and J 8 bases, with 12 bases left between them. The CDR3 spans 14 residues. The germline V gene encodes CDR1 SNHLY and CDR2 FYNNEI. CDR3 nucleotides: TGTGCCAGCAGTGTACAGGGACGGGATTCACCCCTCCACTTT. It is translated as CASSVQGRDSPLHF.

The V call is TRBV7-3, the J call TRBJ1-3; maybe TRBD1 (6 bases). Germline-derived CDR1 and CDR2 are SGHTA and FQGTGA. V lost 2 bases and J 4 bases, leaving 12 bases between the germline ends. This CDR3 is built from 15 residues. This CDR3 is CASSLASGTGNTIYF. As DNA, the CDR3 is TGTGCCAGCAGCTTAGCATCGGGGACAGGAAACACCATATATTTT.

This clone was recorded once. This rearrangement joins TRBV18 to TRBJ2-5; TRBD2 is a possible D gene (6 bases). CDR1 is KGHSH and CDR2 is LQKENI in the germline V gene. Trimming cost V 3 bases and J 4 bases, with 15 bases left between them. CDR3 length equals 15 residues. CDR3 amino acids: CASSPGDGGSETQYF. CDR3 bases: TGTGCCAGCTCACCCGGGGACGGAGGGTCAGAGACCCAGTACTTC.

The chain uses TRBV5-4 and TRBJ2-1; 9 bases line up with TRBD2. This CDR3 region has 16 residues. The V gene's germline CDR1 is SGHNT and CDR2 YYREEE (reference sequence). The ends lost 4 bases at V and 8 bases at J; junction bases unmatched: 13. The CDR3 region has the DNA TGTGCCAGCAGCCCAGGGGCCGGGACTAGCAGCTATGAGCAGTTCTTC. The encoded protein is CASSPGAGTSSYEQFF.

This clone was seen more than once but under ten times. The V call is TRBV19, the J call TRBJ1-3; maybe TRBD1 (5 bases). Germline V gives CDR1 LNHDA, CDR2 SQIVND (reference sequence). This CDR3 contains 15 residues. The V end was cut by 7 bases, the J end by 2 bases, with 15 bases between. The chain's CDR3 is CASKRDAGTGNTIYF. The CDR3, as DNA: TGTGCCAGTAAGAGGGACGCGGGAACTGGAAACACCATATATTTT. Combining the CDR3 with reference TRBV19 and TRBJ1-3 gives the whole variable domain DGGITQSPKYLFRKEGQNVTLSCEQNLNHDAMYWYRQDPGQGLRLIYYSQIVNDFQKGDIAEGYSVSREKKESFPLTVTSAQKNPTAFYLCASKRDAGTGNTIYFGEGSWLTVV.

The CDR3 DNA sequence: TGCGCCAGCAGCGCAACCGGAGGGGTTCATGAAGCTTTCTTT. This translates into CASSATGGVHEAFF. The chain combines TRBV5-1 with TRBJ1-1; D is possibly TRBD1 (5 bases). Germline V gives CDR1 SGHRS, CDR2 YFSETQ. V shed 4 bases and J shed 7 bases, with 17 bases lying between them. This CDR3 has 14 amino acids.

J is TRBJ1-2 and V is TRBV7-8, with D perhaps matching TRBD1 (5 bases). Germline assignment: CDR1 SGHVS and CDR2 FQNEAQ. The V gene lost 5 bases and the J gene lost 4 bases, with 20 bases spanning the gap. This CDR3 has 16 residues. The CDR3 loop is CASSAHEPDRAYGYTF. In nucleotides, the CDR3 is TGTGCCAGCAGCGCGCATGAACCAGACAGAGCCTATGGCTACACCTTC.

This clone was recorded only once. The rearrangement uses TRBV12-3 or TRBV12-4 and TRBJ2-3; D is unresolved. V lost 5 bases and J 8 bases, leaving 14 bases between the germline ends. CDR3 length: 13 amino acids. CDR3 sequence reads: CASSPFAVGTQYF. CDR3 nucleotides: TGTGCCAGCAGTCCCTTTGCCGTCGGTACGCAGTATTTT.

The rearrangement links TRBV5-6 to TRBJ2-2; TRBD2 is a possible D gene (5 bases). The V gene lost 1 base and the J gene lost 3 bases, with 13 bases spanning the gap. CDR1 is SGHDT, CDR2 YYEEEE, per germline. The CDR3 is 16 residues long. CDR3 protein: CASSLPRFGDTGELFF. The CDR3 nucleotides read TGTGCCAGCAGCTTGCCTCGGTTCGGGGACACCGGGGAGCTGTTTTTT.

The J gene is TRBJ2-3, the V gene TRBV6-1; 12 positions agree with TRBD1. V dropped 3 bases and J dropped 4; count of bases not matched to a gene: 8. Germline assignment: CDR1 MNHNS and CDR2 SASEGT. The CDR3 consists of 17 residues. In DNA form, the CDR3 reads TGTGCCAGCAGTGACTTCCGGGGGACAGGGGGCTCAGATACGCAGTATTTT. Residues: CASSDFRGTGGSDTQYF.

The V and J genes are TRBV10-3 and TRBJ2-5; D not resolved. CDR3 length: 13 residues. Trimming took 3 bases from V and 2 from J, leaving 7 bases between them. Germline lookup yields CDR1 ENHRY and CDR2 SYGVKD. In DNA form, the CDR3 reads TGTGCCATCAGTGAACGGGTTCAAGAGACCCAGTACTTC. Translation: CAISERVQETQYF.

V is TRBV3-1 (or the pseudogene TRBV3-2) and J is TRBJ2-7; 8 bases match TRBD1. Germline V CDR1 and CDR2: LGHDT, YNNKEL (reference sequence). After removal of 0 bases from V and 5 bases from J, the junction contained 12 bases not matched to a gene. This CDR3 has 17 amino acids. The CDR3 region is CASSQESVTGVGNEQYF. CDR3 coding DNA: TGTGCCAGCAGCCAAGAAAGCGTGACAGGGGTCGGAAACGAGCAGTACTTC.

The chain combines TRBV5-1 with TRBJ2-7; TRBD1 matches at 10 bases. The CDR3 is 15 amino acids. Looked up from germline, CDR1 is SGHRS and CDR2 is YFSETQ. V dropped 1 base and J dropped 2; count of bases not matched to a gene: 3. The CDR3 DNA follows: TGCGCCAGCAGCTTGACCGGACAGGGGGCCTACGAGCAGTACTTC. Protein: CASSLTGQGAYEQYF.

CDR3 coding DNA: TGTGCCTGCTCAGGGGGCGCCAATAAAGCTTTCTTT. Translated: CACSGGANKAFF. The J gene is TRBJ1-1, the V gene TRBV30, with 8 bases fitting TRBD1. CDR3 length equals 12 residues. The germline V gene encodes CDR1 GTSNPN and CDR2 SVGIG (reference sequence). Trimming took 6 bases from V and 9 from J; bases not matched to a gene: 9.

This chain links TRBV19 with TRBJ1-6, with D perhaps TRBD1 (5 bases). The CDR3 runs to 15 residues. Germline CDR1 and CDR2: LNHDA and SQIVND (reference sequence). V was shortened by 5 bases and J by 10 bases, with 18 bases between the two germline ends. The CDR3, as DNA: TGTGCCAGTAGTTTTACCGGGGGATCGTCCTCACCCCTCCACTTT. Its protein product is CASSFTGGSSSPLHF. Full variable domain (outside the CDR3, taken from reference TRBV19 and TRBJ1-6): DGGITQSPKYLFRKEGQNVTLSCEQNLNHDAMYWYRQDPGQGLRLIYYSQIVNDFQKGDIAEGYSVSREKKESFPLTVTSAQKNPTAFYLCASSFTGGSSSPLHFGNGTRLTVT.